This T cell receptor beta chain was observed in a study of T cell repertoires in aging, cancer and after chemotherapy. Germline V CDR1 and CDR2: MNHEY, SVGAGI. V lost 2 bases to trimming and J lost 11 bases, with 9 bases between them. This CDR3 spans 11 amino acids. A mixed TRB-A/B primer pool amplified rearranged TRB by multiplex touch-down PCR. MiXCR was run by TCRdb on the multiplex PCR reads, yielding one entry per CDR3 protein. The profile shows around 3,700 distinct CDR3 sequences, about 29% of them singletons. This clonotype is medium-sized by share. Its antigen remains unknown. Whole-study findings and limits: Across the chemotherapy interval, each cancer cohort showed higher median generation probability, suggesting thymic rebound.

Amplification of TCR beta used genomic DNA extracted from peripheral blood. This chain uses TRBV6-5 with TRBJ1-1, with D perhaps TRBD1 (5 bases). The specimen was blood. The TCR originated in a human donor with a solid tumor. The DNA for the CDR3 is TGTGCCAGCAGTTACGAGGGGTTGGCTTTCTTT. This translates into CASSYEGLAFF.